The 11 T cell receptor beta chains reported below all come from one sample, sequenced in a study of early T cells in non-severe SARS-CoV-2 infection. TCRdb re-called the 5' RACE reads through MiXCR, storing one row per CDR3 protein. Among under 70,000 distinct CDR3 sequences, 5.6% were seen once, and the ten largest hold almost 7%. The source material was whole blood. These TCRs come from an adult who was a healthcare worker with PCR-confirmed SARS-CoV-2 infection or an uninfected control (not recorded which).

This clonotype has just a few counts. The chain has TRBV4-2 and TRBJ1-3; a possible D gene is TRBD1 (6 bases). CDR3 length equals 16 residues. The V end lost 5 bases, the J end lost 0 bases, and 14 bases lay between the germline ends. The germline V gene encodes CDR1 LGHNA and CDR2 YNFKEQ. CDR3 sequence: CASSYRERASGNTIYF. CDR3 sequence (DNA): TGTGCCAGCAGCTACAGGGAGCGGGCCTCTGGAAACACCATATATTTT.

This rearrangement joins TRBV5-1 to TRBJ2-7, with 7 bases matching TRBD1. Germline loops: CDR1 SGHRS, CDR2 YFSETQ. This CDR3 has 15 residues. The V segment lost 4 bases and the J segment 6 bases; nucleotides outside the gene matches: 13. The CDR3 loop reads CASSTGSAGGTEQYF. The CDR3 DNA reads TGCGCCAGCAGCACGGGGTCGGCAGGGGGTACCGAGCAGTACTTC.

At least ten counts were recorded for this clonotype. The genes are TRBV9 and TRBJ2-3; D tentatively fits TRBD1 or TRBD2 (6 bases each). The V end was cut by 3 bases, the J end by 4 bases, with 18 bases between. Per the germline V gene, CDR1 is SGDLS and CDR2 is YYNGEE. The CDR3 covers 16 residues. The CDR3 protein is CASSAPRRGVSDTQYF. CDR3 nucleotides: TGTGCCAGCAGCGCTCCCCGGAGGGGGGTCTCAGATACGCAGTATTTT.

Notes on this clonotype: This likely comes from a read error, as the CDR3 has no conserved phenylalanine or tryptophan at its end. This chain joins TRBV3-1 and TRBJ1-1; D is undetermined. The CDR3 is 13 residues long. V gave up 0 bases and J gave up 11 bases, with 13 bases separating them. Germline CDR1 is LGHDT and CDR2 is YNNKEL (reference sequence). CDR3 sequence reads: CASSQDAGPRAFL. CDR3 in DNA: TGTGCCAGCAGCCAAGATGCCGGACCCAGGGCTTTCTTA.

This clonotype was seen a handful of times. This chain connects TRBV7-2 to TRBJ1-5; no reliable D call. Germline assignment: CDR1 SGHTA and CDR2 FQGNSA. Trimming removed 5 bases from V and 3 bases from J, with 11 bases in between. This CDR3 has 14 amino acids. The CDR3 loop is CASSVGGLNQPQHF. CDR3 coding DNA: TGTGCCAGCAGCGTAGGTGGCCTCAATCAGCCCCAGCATTTT.

The sample holds many counts of this clonotype. J is TRBJ2-5 and V is TRBV29-1, with 8 bases identical to TRBD2. V was pared by 3 bases and J by 5 bases, with 8 bases of the junction left unmatched. This CDR3 contains 14 residues. The germline gives CDR1 SQVTM, CDR2 ANQGSEA. The CDR3 coding sequence is TGCAGCGTTGAGCGGGGGGACTTCCAGGAGACCCAGTACTTC. Its translation is CSVERGDFQETQYF. The variable domain in full, completed from reference TRBV29-1 and TRBJ2-5, reads SAVISQKPSRDICQRGTSLTIQCQVDSQVTMMFWYRQQPGQSLTLIATANQGSEATYESGFVIDKFPISRPNLTFSTLTVSNMSPEDSSIYLCSVERGDFQETQYFGPGTRLLVL.

This clonotype was counted at least ten times. The chain combines TRBV25-1 with TRBJ2-1; 7 bases align to TRBD2. The length of the CDR3 is 15 residues. CDR1 MGHDK and CDR2 SYGVNS come from the germline V gene. V shed 5 bases and J 1 base; nucleotides not matched to a gene: 5. The DNA for the CDR3 is TGTGCCAGCAGTTACGTGGGAGGGTCCTACAATGAGCAGTTCTTC. This translates into CASSYVGGSYNEQFF.

This clonotype occurred many times. V and J are TRBV12-3 or TRBV12-4 and TRBJ2-7; TRBD1 matches at 10 bases. This CDR3 contains 18 residues. Trimming cost V 5 bases and J 0 bases; bases outside gene matches: 13. In DNA, the CDR3 is TGTGCCAGCAGTCCCTTGGGGTTGGACAGGGGGATCTCCTACGAGCAGTACTTC. This sequence encodes CASSPLGLDRGISYEQYF.

The sample holds many counts of this clonotype. The chain combines TRBV20-1 with TRBJ2-1; a possible D gene is TRBD1 (6 bases). Trimming left V 1 base short and J 0 bases short, with 13 bases between. This CDR3 comprises 16 residues. Germline assignment: CDR1 DFQATT and CDR2 SNEGSKA (reference sequence). CDR3 amino acids: CSARVQGQSSYNEQFF. CDR3 nucleotide sequence: TGCAGTGCTAGAGTGCAGGGGCAAAGCTCCTACAATGAGCAGTTCTTC.

In this sample, this clonotype turned up many times. This chain links TRBV20-1 with TRBJ1-2; D not resolved. V lost 4 bases, J lost 4 bases, and 10 bases lay in between. Germline V CDR1 and CDR2: DFQATT, SNEGSKA (reference sequence). There are 12 residues in the CDR3. This CDR3 is CSAKAHIYGYTF. CDR3 in DNA: TGCAGTGCTAAAGCCCATATCTATGGCTACACCTTC.

In this sample, this clonotype turned up a few times. The chain links TRBV19 to TRBJ1-2, with a weak D call TRBD1 (5 bases). The CDR3 runs 15 residues. Trimming removed 9 bases from V and 5 bases from J, with 22 bases in between. The germline gives CDR1 LNHDA, CDR2 SQIVND (reference sequence). CDR3 nucleotides: TGTGCCAGCCATTCCGGGACCGATTTGGAATATGGCTACACCTTC. Translation: CASHSGTDLEYGYTF.